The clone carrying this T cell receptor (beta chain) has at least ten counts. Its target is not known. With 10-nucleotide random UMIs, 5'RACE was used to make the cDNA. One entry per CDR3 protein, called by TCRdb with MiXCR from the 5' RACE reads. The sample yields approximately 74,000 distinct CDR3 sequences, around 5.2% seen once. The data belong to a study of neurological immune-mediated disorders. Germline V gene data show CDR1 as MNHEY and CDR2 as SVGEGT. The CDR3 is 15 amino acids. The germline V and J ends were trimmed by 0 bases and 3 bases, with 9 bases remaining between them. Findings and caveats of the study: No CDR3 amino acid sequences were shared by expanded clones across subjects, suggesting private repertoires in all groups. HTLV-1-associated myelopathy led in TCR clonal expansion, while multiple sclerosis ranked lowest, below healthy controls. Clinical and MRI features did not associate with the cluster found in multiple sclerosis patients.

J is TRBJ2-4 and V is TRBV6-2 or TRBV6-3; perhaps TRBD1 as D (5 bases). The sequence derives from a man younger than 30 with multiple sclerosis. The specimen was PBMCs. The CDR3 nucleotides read TGTGCCAGCAGTTACTCTTCCAGGGACAAAAACATTCAGTACTTC. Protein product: CASSYSSRDKNIQYF.